Each of the 24 T cell receptor beta chains below was sequenced from the same sample in a study of PD-1 blockade in classical Hodgkin lymphoma. Assay used: immunoSEQ multiplex PCR; TCRdb lists only in-frame clones, some missing. The sample lists some 150,000 clones; less than 80% were seen once. All patients relapsed after autologous stem cell transplantation, and brentuximab vedotin exposure varied. This material consisted of peripheral blood mononuclear cells (PBMCs), taken before the second cycle of nivolumab. The receptors originated from a human donor with classical Hodgkin lymphoma.

CDR3 loop: CASSTGALAGGTDTQYF. The CDR3 region has the DNA TGTGCCAGTAGTACCGGGGCACTAGCGGGGGGCACAGATACGCAGTATTTT. This chain links TRBV19 with TRBJ2-3; TRBD2 agrees at 11 bases. Germline CDR1 reads LNHDA; CDR2 reads SQIVND (reference sequence). V shed 4 bases, J shed 1 base, and the junction held 7 bases outside the gene matches. The CDR3 length is 17 residues.

The chain joins TRBV5-5 to TRBJ1-1, with D uncertain. CDR3 size: 14 residues. Trimming pared 0 bases from V and 3 bases from J, leaving 9 bases between. Germline CDR1 SGHKS, CDR2 YYEKEE (reference sequence). CDR3 in DNA: TGTGCCAGCAGCTTGGTTTGGGAGGACACTGAAGCTTTCTTT. This codes for CASSLVWEDTEAFF.

The chain has TRBV11-3 and TRBJ2-2; D assignment may be TRBD1 or TRBD2 (5 bases each). V lost 5 bases and J 6 bases, leaving 19 bases between the germline ends. CDR1 and CDR2 (germline): SGHNT, YENEEA. The CDR3 spans 16 residues. Written as DNA, the CDR3 is TGTGCCAGCAGCCTAGGGTTGGGTGGGGACGCCGGGGAGCTGTTTTTT. Protein sequence: CASSLGLGGDAGELFF.

CDR3 in amino acids: CASSVATIGGSSYNEQFF. The CDR3 bases are TGTGCCAGCAGCGTAGCTACGATCGGCGGGAGCTCCTACAATGAGCAGTTCTTC. The rearrangement joins TRBV9 to TRBJ2-1; 7 bases match TRBD2. The trim removed 0 bases at V and 0 bases at J, leaving 9 bases unmatched. Per germline, CDR1 SGDLS and CDR2 YYNGEE. This CDR3 contains 18 residues.

This rearrangement joins TRBV5-1 to TRBJ2-1; TRBD1 matches at 10 bases. Per germline, CDR1 SGHRS and CDR2 YFSETQ. After removal of 5 bases from V and 3 bases from J, the junction contained 2 bases not matched to a gene. CDR3 length: 14 residues. The DNA for the CDR3 is TGCGCCAGCAGTGGGACAGGGGTCTACAATGAGCAGTTCTTC. Residues: CASSGTGVYNEQFF.

The CDR3 DNA sequence: TGTGCCAGCAGTTACTCGAATCAACGGACTTCAGATACGCAGTATTTT. Translating it yields CASSYSNQRTSDTQYF. The genes are TRBV6-5 and TRBJ2-3; D possibly corresponds to TRBD2 (5 bases). Germline loops: CDR1 MNHEY, CDR2 SVGAGI. CDR3 length: 16 amino acids. V dropped 0 bases and J dropped 4 bases, with 14 bases sitting between them.

The V call is TRBV7-8, the J call TRBJ2-3; D not certain. The V end lost 5 bases, the J end lost 4 bases, and 19 bases lay between the germline ends. There are 16 residues in the CDR3. From germline, CDR1 is SGHVS and CDR2 FQNEAQ. CDR3 protein: CASSPYLSNIADTQYF. CDR3 bases: TGTGCCAGCAGCCCTTACCTCTCAAATATCGCAGATACGCAGTATTTT. Variable domain in full (rest from reference TRBV7-8 and TRBJ2-3): GAGVSQSPRYKVAKRGQDVALRCDPISGHVSLFWYQQALGQGPEFLTYFQNEAQLDKSGLPSDRFFAERPEGSVSTLKIQRTQQEDSAVYLCASSPYLSNIADTQYFGPGTRLTVL.

The gene calls are TRBV4-1 and TRBJ2-1, with 11 nucleotides matching TRBD2. Germline trimming cut 0 bases from V and 1 base from J; bases unmatched to any gene: 5. This CDR3 has 18 amino acids. Germline V CDR1 and CDR2: MGHRA, YSYEKL. CDR3 amino acids: CASSQDSGRATSYNEQFF. DNA for the CDR3: TGCGCCAGCAGCCAAGATAGCGGGAGGGCCACTTCCTACAATGAGCAGTTCTTC.

The gene calls are TRBV18 and TRBJ2-3; 8 nucleotides agree with TRBD1. The CDR3 extends over 16 amino acids. The V gene end was trimmed by 4 bases and the J gene end by 1 base; junction bases not matched to a gene: 7. Germline CDR1 and CDR2: KGHSH and LQKENI. The CDR3 bases are TGTGCCAGCTCACAAGGGACAGGATATCGCACAGATACGCAGTATTTT. Its translation is CASSQGTGYRTDTQYF.

The genes are TRBV29-1 and TRBJ2-3; 7 bases line up with TRBD2. Germline CDR1 reads SQVTM; CDR2 reads ANQGSEA. The junction had 7 bases not matched to a gene; V was cut back by 5 bases and J by 2 bases. The CDR3 extends over 14 amino acids. The DNA of the CDR3 is TGCAGCGTTAGAGGACTAGAATTCACAGATACGCAGTATTTT. This sequence encodes CSVRGLEFTDTQYF.

The chain is built from TRBV6-1 and TRBJ1-2; D unclear. CDR3 length: 15 residues. The germline V gene has CDR1 MNHNS and CDR2 SASEGT. V lost 1 base, J lost 4 bases, and 13 bases lay in between. CDR3 sequence: CASSEGSGVTYGYTF. The CDR3 region has the DNA TGTGCCAGCAGTGAAGGCAGTGGGGTCACCTATGGCTACACCTTC.

The genes are TRBV7-2 and TRBJ1-2, with D possibly TRBD1 on 6 matching bases. The CDR3 loop spans 15 amino acids. V lost 6 bases to trimming and J lost 6 bases, with 20 bases between them. The germline V gene has CDR1 SGHTA and CDR2 FQGNSA. The CDR3 region is CASSVGTPPGNGYTF. The DNA of the CDR3 is TGTGCCAGCAGTGTAGGGACACCACCAGGGAATGGCTACACCTTC.

A few counts support this clone. The chain is built from TRBV19 and TRBJ1-1; TRBD1 agrees at 7 bases. The CDR3 loop spans 16 amino acids. The junction had 11 bases not matched to a gene; V was cut back by 7 bases and J by 0 bases. Germline lookup yields CDR1 LNHDA and CDR2 SQIVND (reference sequence). CDR3 DNA: TGTGCCAGTACTCACCACACGGACAGGCTGAACACTGAAGCTTTCTTT. This sequence encodes CASTHHTDRLNTEAFF.

V gene TRBV4-1 combines with J gene TRBJ1-2; D gene unclear. Trimming removed 0 bases from V and 5 bases from J, with 13 bases in between. Germline lookup yields CDR1 MGHRA and CDR2 YSYEKL. The CDR3 spans 15 residues. CDR3 region: CASSQEAGQSYGYTF. DNA of the CDR3: TGCGCCAGCAGCCAAGAGGCAGGTCAAAGTTATGGCTACACCTTC.

The chain recombines TRBV6-6 with TRBJ1-2; 8 bases are shared with TRBD1. CDR3 size: 13 residues. Germline CDR1 reads MNHNY; CDR2 reads SVGAGI (reference sequence). V trimming: 4 bases; J trimming: 4 bases; junction bases outside the gene matches: 2. The CDR3 is CASSSTGVYGYTF. DNA of the CDR3: TGTGCCAGCAGTTCGACAGGGGTCTATGGCTACACCTTC.

The rearrangement uses TRBV9 and TRBJ2-2; D is ambiguous. This CDR3 is built from 14 residues. Germline assignment: CDR1 SGDLS and CDR2 YYNGEE. Trimming took 4 bases from V and 1 from J, leaving 8 bases between them. For the CDR3, the DNA is TGTGCCAGCAGCTTATCAGGGAACACCGGGGAGCTGTTTTTT. It specifies CASSLSGNTGELFF.

V and J are TRBV7-9 and TRBJ1-6, with D uncertain. Between the trimmed V and J ends, which lost 1 base and 9 bases, there was a span of 1 base. The CDR3 runs 11 residues. Germline V gene data show CDR1 as SEHNR and CDR2 as FQNEAQ (reference sequence). The CDR3: CASSLGSPLHF. The CDR3 coding sequence is TGTGCCAGCAGCTTAGGTTCACCCCTCCACTTT.

This clone has a single count. In nucleotides, the CDR3 is TGTGCCAGCAGTTATCCCCTCTCAAGGTACAATGAGCAGTTCTTC. Protein sequence: CASSYPLSRYNEQFF. This chain joins TRBV6-5 and TRBJ2-1; D unclear. The CDR3 has 15 amino acids. V dropped 3 bases and J dropped 4 bases, with 13 bases sitting between them. Germline values: CDR1 MNHEY, CDR2 SVGAGI.

In its sample, this clone was seen a few times. This rearrangement joins TRBV10-3 to TRBJ1-6, with a weak D call TRBD1 (6 bases). Germline V gene sequence: CDR1 ENHRY, CDR2 SYGVKD. This CDR3 region has 12 residues. V was pared by 7 bases and J by 10 bases, with 11 bases between. The CDR3 here is CAIKGEISPLHF. DNA of the CDR3: TGTGCCATCAAGGGGGAGATATCACCCCTCCACTTT.

Worth noting for this clone: The same CDR3 is also encoded by other DNA sequences in this sample. The CDR3 protein is CASSLTTNTEAFF. The CDR3 DNA reads TGTGCCAGCAGCTTAACAACCAACACTGAAGCTTTCTTT. The chain couples TRBV7-3 to TRBJ1-1; D unresolved. This CDR3 region has 13 residues. Germline V gene data show CDR1 as SGHTA and CDR2 as FQGTGA. The ends were cut back, 0 bases at V and 2 bases at J, with 4 bases in the middle.

The chain carries TRBV5-1 and TRBJ2-6; D is ambiguous. CDR3 length: 14 residues. Germline CDR1 and CDR2: SGHRS and YFSETQ. V lost 4 bases, J lost 4 bases, and 9 bases lay in between. The CDR3 DNA sequence: TGCGCCAGCAGCGACCACCGGGGGGCCAACGTCCTGACTTTC. Translation: CASSDHRGANVLTF.

The chain links TRBV19 to TRBJ2-2; tentative D call: TRBD1 (6 bases). The CDR3 covers 13 residues. The germline V gene has CDR1 LNHDA and CDR2 SQIVND (reference sequence). V lost 7 bases and J lost 5, with 11 bases in between. The CDR3 DNA sequence: TGTGCCAGTAAGCCCCAGGGGACCGGGGAGCTGTTTTTT. This encodes CASKPQGTGELFF.

The table lists this clone with a few counts. V usage is TRBV5-4 and J usage is TRBJ2-3; D may be TRBD2 (6 bases). CDR1 and CDR2 from the germline V gene are SGHNT and YYREEE (reference sequence). This CDR3 comprises 13 residues. V was shortened by 6 bases and J by 1 base, with 9 bases between the two germline ends. The CDR3 sequence: CASIPGGTDTQYF. CDR3 DNA sequence: TGTGCCAGCATCCCGGGGGGCACAGATACGCAGTATTTT.

This chain links TRBV5-4 with TRBJ2-3; 8 bases fit TRBD2. The germline V gene encodes CDR1 SGHNT and CDR2 YYREEE (reference sequence). V dropped 0 bases and J dropped 4; count of bases not matched to a gene: 10. The CDR3 is 17 amino acids. CDR3 sequence (DNA): TGTGCCAGCAGCTTGGGAGGGATGGCGGGGGGATCAGATACGCAGTATTTT. This encodes CASSLGGMAGGSDTQYF.